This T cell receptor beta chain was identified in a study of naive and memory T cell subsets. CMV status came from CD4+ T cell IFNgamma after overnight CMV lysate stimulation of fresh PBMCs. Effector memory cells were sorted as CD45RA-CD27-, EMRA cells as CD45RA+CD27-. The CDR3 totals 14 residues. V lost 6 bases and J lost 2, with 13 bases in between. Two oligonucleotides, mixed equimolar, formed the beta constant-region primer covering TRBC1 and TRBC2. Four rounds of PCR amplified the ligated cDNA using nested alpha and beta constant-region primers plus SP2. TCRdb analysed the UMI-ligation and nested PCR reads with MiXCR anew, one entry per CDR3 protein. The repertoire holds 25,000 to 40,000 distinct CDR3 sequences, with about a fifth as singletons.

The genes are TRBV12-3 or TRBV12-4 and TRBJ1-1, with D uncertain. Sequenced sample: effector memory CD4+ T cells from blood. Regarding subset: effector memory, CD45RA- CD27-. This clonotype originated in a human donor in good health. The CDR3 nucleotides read TGTGCCAGCAGCTACAGACTGGGAAACACTGAAGCTTTCTTT. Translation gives CASSYRLGNTEAFF.